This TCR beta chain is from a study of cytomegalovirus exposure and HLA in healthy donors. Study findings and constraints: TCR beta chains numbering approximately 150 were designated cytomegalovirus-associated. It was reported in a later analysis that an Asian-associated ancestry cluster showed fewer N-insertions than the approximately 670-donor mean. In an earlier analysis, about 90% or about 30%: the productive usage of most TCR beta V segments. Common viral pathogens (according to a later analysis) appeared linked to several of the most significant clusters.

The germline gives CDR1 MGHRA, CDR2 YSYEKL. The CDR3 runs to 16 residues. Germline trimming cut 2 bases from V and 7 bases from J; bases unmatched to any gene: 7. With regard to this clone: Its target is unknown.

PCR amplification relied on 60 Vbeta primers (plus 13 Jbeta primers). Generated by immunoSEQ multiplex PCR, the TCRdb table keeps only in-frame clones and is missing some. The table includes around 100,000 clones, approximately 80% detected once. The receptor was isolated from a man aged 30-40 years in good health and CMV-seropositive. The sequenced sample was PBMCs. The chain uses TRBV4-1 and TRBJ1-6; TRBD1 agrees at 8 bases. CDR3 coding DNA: TGCGCCAGCAGCCAACAACAGGGGGTGTACAATTCACCCCTCCACTTT. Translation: CASSQQQGVYNSPLHF.